This entry is about one T cell receptor beta chain. This specimen belongs to a study of blood T cell repertoires in COVID-19. In the study overall: The United States, Italy and Spain provided the acute and convalescent COVID-19 samples.

The CDR3 is 14 residues long. Looked up from germline, CDR1 is SGHTA and CDR2 is FQGNSA. The V and J ends lost 5 bases and 0 bases respectively, with 5 bases between them. The data were produced by immunoSEQ multiplex PCR, yet TCRdb's version contains in-frame clones alone and is incomplete. The sample holds 200,000 to 250,000 clones, 80% to 95% seen once. The chain couples TRBV7-2 to TRBJ2-6; unclear D gene. Sequencing was done on a sample of peripheral blood. The clonotype originates from a man in his 60s with COVID-19, enrolled during active disease. The CDR3, as DNA: TGTGCCAGCAGCACTCTCTCTGGGGCCAACGTCCTGACTTTC. Its translation is CASSTLSGANVLTF.